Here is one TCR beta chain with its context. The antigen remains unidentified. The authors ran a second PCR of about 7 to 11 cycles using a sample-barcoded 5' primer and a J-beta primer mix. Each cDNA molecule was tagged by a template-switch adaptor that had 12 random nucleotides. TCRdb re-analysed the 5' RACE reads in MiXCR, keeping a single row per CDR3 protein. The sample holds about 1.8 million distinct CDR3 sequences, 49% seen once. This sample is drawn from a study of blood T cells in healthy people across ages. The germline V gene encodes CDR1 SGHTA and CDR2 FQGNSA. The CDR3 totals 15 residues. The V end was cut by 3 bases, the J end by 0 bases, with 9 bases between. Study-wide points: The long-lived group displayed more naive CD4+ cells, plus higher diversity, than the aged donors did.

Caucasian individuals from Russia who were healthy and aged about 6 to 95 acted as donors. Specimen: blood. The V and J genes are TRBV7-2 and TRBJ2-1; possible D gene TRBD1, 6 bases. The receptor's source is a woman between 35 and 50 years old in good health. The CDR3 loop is CASSLNRASYNEQFF. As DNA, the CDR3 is TGTGCCAGCAGCTTGAACAGGGCCTCCTACAATGAGCAGTTCTTC.